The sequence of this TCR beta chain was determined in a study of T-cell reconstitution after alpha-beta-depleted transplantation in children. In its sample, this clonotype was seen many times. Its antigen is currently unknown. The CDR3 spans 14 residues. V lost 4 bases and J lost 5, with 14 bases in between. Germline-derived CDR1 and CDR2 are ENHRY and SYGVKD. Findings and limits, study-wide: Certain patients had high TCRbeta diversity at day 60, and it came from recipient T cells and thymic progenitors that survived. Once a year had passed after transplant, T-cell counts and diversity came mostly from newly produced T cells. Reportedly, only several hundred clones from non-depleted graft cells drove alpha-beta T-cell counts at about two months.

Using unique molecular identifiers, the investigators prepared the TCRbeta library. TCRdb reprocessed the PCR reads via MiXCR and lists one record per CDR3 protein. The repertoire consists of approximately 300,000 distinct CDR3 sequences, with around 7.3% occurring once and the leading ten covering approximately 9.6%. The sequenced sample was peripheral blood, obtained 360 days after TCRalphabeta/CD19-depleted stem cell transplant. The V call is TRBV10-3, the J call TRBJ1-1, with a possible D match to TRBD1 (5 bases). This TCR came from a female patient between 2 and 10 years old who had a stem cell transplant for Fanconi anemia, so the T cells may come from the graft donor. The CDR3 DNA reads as TGTGCCATCAGTGGAGTCCCGGGACTGACTGAAGCTTTCTTT. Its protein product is CAISGVPGLTEAFF.